This T cell receptor beta chain was identified during a study of human T cells and chemical hapten exposure. About the research overall: Per-sample TCR yields varied mainly from small pooled library volume differences. Study-level results: Sensitizing with DPC caused no change in TCRs above 1 in 1000 frequency. The formation of large CDR3 similarity clusters by expanded TCRs significantly exceeded that of controls.

The time point is: patch test 2, 6 weeks after DPC sensitization. The treatment denotes: therapeutic diphenylcyclopropenone sensitization with weekly scalp DPC. This clonotype occurred many times. Its target is unknown. Each CDR3 protein gets one entry after TCRdb re-called the RACE reads with MiXCR. The sample contains about 42,000 distinct CDR3 sequences, about 8.9% of which appear only once. Sequences were derived from whole blood, sampled in connection with sensitization to the hapten diphenylcyclopropenone (DPC). The sequence was obtained from a woman aged 35 to 49 with alopecia areata. Some clones in this sample may be carry-over from other donors' samples.

CDR3 in DNA: TGTGCCAGCACCCGGTGGGGGAGTTCTGGAAACACCATATATTTT. Amino acids: CASTRWGSSGNTIYF. The rearrangement uses TRBV12-3 or TRBV12-4 and TRBJ1-3; TRBD1 is a possible D gene (5 bases). V lost 7 bases and J lost 1, with 14 bases in between. The CDR3 length is 15 residues.